What follows describes a single T cell receptor beta chain. Data came from immunoSEQ multiplex PCR; TCRdb stores just in-frame clones and leaves some out. The profile covers about 150,000 clones, with around 92% appearing a single time and around 2% taken by the ten largest. The CDR3 runs 18 residues. Trimming removed 1 base from V and 0 bases from J; junction bases left unmatched: 9. The germline gives CDR1 MGHRA, CDR2 YSYEKL. This sample is drawn from a study of control samples from healthy donors and cancer patients. The chain recombines TRBV4-1 with TRBJ2-3, with 8 bases matching TRBD2. Sequenced sample: blood. The source is a woman aged 35 to 49 in good health. CDR3: CASSQAGRAGVSTDTQYF. The DNA of the CDR3 is TGCGCCAGCAGCCAAGCCGGTCGAGCGGGGGTTAGCACAGATACGCAGTATTTT.